A selection of T cell receptor beta chains follows, all from one sample in a study of T cell repertoires in cytomegalovirus infection. TCRdb reprocessed the reads via MiXCR and lists one record per CDR3 protein. The sample includes about 230,000 distinct CDR3 sequences, 22% of them seen just once. Sample: CD8+ T cells from PBMCs. These receptors all stem from a human donor in good health (CMV status not recorded). Some clones in this sample may be carry-over from other donors' samples. The CDR3 runs from the conserved cysteine through the conserved F or W. Each record gives: CDR3 protein, CDR3 DNA, clone size, J gene, D gene, V gene. A D gene is named only where the DNA matches it firmly. Rows give clone size only sometimes, using once, few, many, or a class for an expanded clone.

CDR3 protein: CASSFGTGGLPQYF
CDR3 DNA: TGTGCCAGCAGTTTTGGGACAGGGGGCTTACCCCAGTACTTC
clone size: NA
J gene: TRBJ2-5
D gene: TRBD1
V gene: TRBV27

CDR3 protein: CAISEGTTSDYEQYF
CDR3 DNA: TGTGCCATCAGTGAGGGCACTACTAGCGACTACGAGCAGTACTTC
clone size: NA
J gene: TRBJ2-7
D gene: TRBD2
V gene: TRBV10-3

CDR3 protein: CASSEDIGRRETQYF
CDR3 DNA: TGTGCCAGCAGTGAAGACATTGGTCGTCGTGAGACCCAGTACTTC
clone size: few
J gene: TRBJ2-5
D gene: NA
V gene: TRBV6-1

CDR3 protein: CSVVRADGLYPRETQYF
CDR3 DNA: TGCAGTGTTGTCCGAGCCGACGGACTCTACCCGCGGGAGACCCAGTACTTC
clone size: many
J gene: TRBJ2-5
D gene: NA
V gene: TRBV20-1

CDR3 protein: CASSGELAKNIQYF
CDR3 DNA: TGTGCCAGCAGTGGTGAACTAGCCAAAAACATTCAGTACTTC
clone size: few
J gene: TRBJ2-4
D gene: NA
V gene: TRBV2

CDR3 protein: CASSLGTGNSNQPQHF
CDR3 DNA: TGTGCCAGCAGTCTAGGGACAGGGAATAGCAATCAGCCCCAGCATTTT
clone size: few
J gene: TRBJ1-5
D gene: TRBD1
V gene: TRBV2

CDR3 protein: CAWSVDNQPQHF
CDR3 DNA: TGTGCCTGGAGTGTGGACAATCAGCCCCAGCATTTT
clone size: NA
J gene: TRBJ1-5
D gene: NA
V gene: TRBV30

CDR3 protein: CASSYDTMNTEAFF
CDR3 DNA: TGCGCCAGCAGCTATGACACAATGAACACTGAAGCTTTCTTT
clone size: many
J gene: TRBJ1-1
D gene: NA
V gene: TRBV5-1

CDR3 protein: CASISTGNYGYTF
CDR3 DNA: TGTGCCAGCATCTCGACAGGGAACTATGGCTACACCTTC
clone size: NA
J gene: TRBJ1-2
D gene: TRBD1
V gene: TRBV28

CDR3 protein: CASSQDSGQAFSYEQYF
CDR3 DNA: TGCGCCAGCAGCCAAGATTCCGGACAGGCCTTCTCCTACGAGCAGTACTTC
clone size: NA
J gene: TRBJ2-7
D gene: TRBD1
V gene: TRBV4-1

CDR3 protein: CASMDSNTGELFF
CDR3 DNA: TGTGCCAGCATGGACAGTAACACCGGGGAGCTGTTTTTT
clone size: NA
J gene: TRBJ2-2
D gene: NA
V gene: TRBV7-6

CDR3 protein: CASSREPGQGLTDTQYF
CDR3 DNA: TGCGCCAGCAGCCGAGAACCGGGACAGGGCCTCACAGATACGCAGTATTTT
clone size: many
J gene: TRBJ2-3
D gene: TRBD1
V gene: TRBV4-1

CDR3 protein: CASCSGGAERAAKNIQYF
CDR3 DNA: TGTGCCAGCTGTAGCGGGGGAGCCGAGAGGGCTGCCAAAAACATTCAGTACTTC
clone size: NA
J gene: TRBJ2-4
D gene: TRBD2
V gene: TRBV28

CDR3 protein: CASRGLASYEQYF
CDR3 DNA: TGTGCCAGCCGCGGACTAGCCTCCTACGAGCAGTACTTC
clone size: many
J gene: TRBJ2-7
D gene: TRBD2
V gene: TRBV25-1

CDR3 protein: CATETRNSNSLGYNSPLHF
CDR3 DNA: TGTGCCACCGAGACAAGGAACAGCAATTCCCTAGGCTATAATTCACCCCTCCACTTT
clone size: few
J gene: TRBJ1-6
D gene: NA
V gene: TRBV6-6

CDR3 protein: CASSFQGGDEQYF
CDR3 DNA: TGCGCCAGCAGCTTTCAGGGAGGCGACGAGCAGTACTTC
clone size: NA
J gene: TRBJ2-7
D gene: NA
V gene: TRBV5-1

CDR3 protein: CASAVGGYEQFF
CDR3 DNA: TGTGCCAGCGCAGTGGGGGGCTATGAGCAGTTCTTC
clone size: NA
J gene: TRBJ2-1
D gene: NA
V gene: TRBV12-3/TRBV12-4

CDR3 protein: CASSSRGAGENTGELFF
CDR3 DNA: TGTGCCAGCAGCTCCCGGGGTGCGGGGGAGAACACCGGGGAGCTGTTTTTT
clone size: many
J gene: TRBJ2-2
D gene: TRBD2
V gene: TRBV7-6

CDR3 protein: CASSPGTGINQPQHF
CDR3 DNA: TGTGCCAGCAGCCCCGGGACAGGGATCAATCAGCCCCAGCATTTT
clone size: few
J gene: TRBJ1-5
D gene: TRBD1
V gene: TRBV7-4

CDR3 protein: CASSPGRGVVETQYF
CDR3 DNA: TGTGCCAGCTCCCCCGGTCGGGGTGTGGTAGAGACCCAGTACTTC
clone size: NA
J gene: TRBJ2-5
D gene: NA
V gene: TRBV7-6

CDR3 protein: CASSFAGTGFYEQYF
CDR3 DNA: TGTGCCAGCAGTTTCGCCGGGACAGGTTTCTACGAGCAGTACTTC
clone size: few
J gene: TRBJ2-7
D gene: TRBD1
V gene: TRBV27

CDR3 protein: CASSEVTNTGELFF
CDR3 DNA: TGTGCCAGCAGTGAGGTGACAAACACCGGGGAGCTGTTTTTT
clone size: few
J gene: TRBJ2-2
D gene: NA
V gene: TRBV2

CDR3 protein: CASSYDRGGSYGYTF
CDR3 DNA: TGTGCCAGCAGTTACGACCGGGGGGGGAGCTATGGCTACACCTTC
clone size: NA
J gene: TRBJ1-2
D gene: NA
V gene: TRBV28

CDR3 protein: CASSERGGYNEQFF
CDR3 DNA: TGTGCCAGCAGCGAGCGGGGGGGCTACAATGAGCAGTTCTTC
clone size: few
J gene: TRBJ2-1
D gene: TRBD2
V gene: TRBV9

CDR3 protein: CASSLYLGQGELFF
CDR3 DNA: TGTGCCAGCAGTTTGTATCTAGGTCAAGGGGAGCTGTTTTTT
clone size: few
J gene: TRBJ2-2
D gene: NA
V gene: TRBV12-3/TRBV12-4